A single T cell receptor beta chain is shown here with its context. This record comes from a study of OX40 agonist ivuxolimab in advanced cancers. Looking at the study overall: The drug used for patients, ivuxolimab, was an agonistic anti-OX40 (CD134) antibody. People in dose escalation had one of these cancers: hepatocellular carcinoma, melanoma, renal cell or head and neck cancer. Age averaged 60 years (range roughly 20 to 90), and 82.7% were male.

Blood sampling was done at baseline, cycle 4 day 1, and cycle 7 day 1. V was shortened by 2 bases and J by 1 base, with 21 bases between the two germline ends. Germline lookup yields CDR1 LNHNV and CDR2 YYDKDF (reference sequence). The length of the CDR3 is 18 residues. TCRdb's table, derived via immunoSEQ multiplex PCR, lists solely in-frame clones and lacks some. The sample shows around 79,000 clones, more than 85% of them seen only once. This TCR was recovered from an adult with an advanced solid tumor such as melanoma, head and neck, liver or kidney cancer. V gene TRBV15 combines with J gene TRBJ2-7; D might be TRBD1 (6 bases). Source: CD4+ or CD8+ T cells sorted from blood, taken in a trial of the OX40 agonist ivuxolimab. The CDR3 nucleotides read TGTGCCACCAGCAGAAAGAGGGGTGGACAGAACCCTTCCTACGAGCAGTACTTC. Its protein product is CATSRKRGGQNPSYEQYF.